The 5 T cell receptor beta chains reported below all come from one sample, sequenced in a study of beta chain features in type 1 diabetes. The study reverse transcribed the entire isolated RNA, so it sequenced expressed TCRB transcripts. Measured with immunoSEQ multiplex PCR; TCRdb has only the in-frame clones, and not every one. There are 80,000 to 90,000 clones in the sample; under 35% occur only once, and 0.4% to 0.55% lies in the top ten. The sample was stem cell memory CD4+ T cells from blood. These receptors all stem from a woman aged 18-30 years in good health.

This clone occurred a few times. CDR3 in DNA: TGCGCCAGCAGCCAAGGGGACAGTAAGCAAGAGACCCAGTACTTC. Amino acids: CASSQGDSKQETQYF. V is TRBV4-1 and J is TRBJ2-5; TRBD1 matches at 7 bases. Germline values: CDR1 MGHRA, CDR2 YSYEKL. V shed 1 base, J shed 2 bases, and the junction held 4 bases outside the gene matches. The CDR3 spans 15 residues.

The chain combines TRBV30 with TRBJ1-2, with D possibly being TRBD1 (5 bases). This CDR3 has 14 residues. The germline gives CDR1 GTSNPN, CDR2 SVGIG (reference sequence). Trimming cost V 4 bases and J 7 bases, with 19 bases left between them. For the CDR3, the DNA is TGTGCCTGGACCGGGACTTCCACCAGCGGTGGCTACACCTTC. Translating it yields CAWTGTSTSGGYTF. Supplemented by reference TRBV30 and TRBJ1-2, the full variable domain reads SQTIHQWPATLVQPVGSPLSLECTVEGTSNPNLYWYRQAAGRGLQLLFYSVGIGQISSEVPQNLSASRPQDRQFILSSKKLLLSDSGFYLCAWTGTSTSGGYTFGSGTRLTVV.

This clone was counted only a few times. V is TRBV5-1 and J is TRBJ1-4, with no clear D. This CDR3 region has 15 residues. In germline, CDR1 is SGHRS, CDR2 YFSETQ. Trimming took 4 bases from V and 7 from J, leaving 17 bases between them. CDR3 nucleotide sequence: TGCGCCAGCAGCCCCGTACAGACGTCCGTTGAAAAACTGTTTTTT. This gives the protein CASSPVQTSVEKLFF. The full variable domain, rest sourced from reference TRBV5-1 and TRBJ1-4, is KAGVTQTPRYLIKTRGQQVTLSCSPISGHRSVSWYQQTPGQGLQFLFEYFSETQRNKGNFPGRFSGRQFSNSRSEMNVSTLELGDSALYLCASSPVQTSVEKLFFGSGTQLSVL.

The V and J genes are TRBV5-4 and TRBJ1-2; TRBD1 matches at 9 bases. With V trimmed by 3 bases and J by 2 bases, 2 bases remained unmatched. The CDR3 totals 14 residues. Germline CDR1 SGHNT, CDR2 YYREEE (reference sequence). The CDR3 bases are TGTGCCAGCAGCTCCGGGACAGGGAACTATGGCTACACCTTC. This encodes CASSSGTGNYGYTF.

This clone was observed a handful of times. The J gene is TRBJ2-1, the V gene TRBV19, with 9 nucleotides matching TRBD2. After removal of 5 bases from V and 15 bases from J, the junction contained 11 bases not matched to a gene. The CDR3 extends over 13 amino acids. CDR1 and CDR2 (germline): LNHDA, SQIVND (reference sequence). The CDR3 DNA reads as TGTGCCAGTAGTGACCTTAGCGGGAGAGGTTCGTTCTTC. Protein: CASSDLSGRGSFF.